These 18 T cell receptor beta chains were all obtained from the same sample, sequenced in a study of T cell repertoires in cytomegalovirus infection. TCRdb re-called the reads with MiXCR, one entry per CDR3 protein. The sample contains some 600,000 distinct CDR3 sequences, 24% of which appear only once. The sequenced sample was CD8+ T cells from PBMCs. The receptors here all came from a human donor in good health (CMV status not recorded). Some clones in this sample may be carry-over from other donors' samples.

This chain uses TRBV15 with TRBJ2-2, with a weak D call TRBD2 (6 bases). The CDR3 length is 12 residues. The ends were cut back, 7 bases at V and 5 bases at J, with 8 bases in the middle. CDR1 is LNHNV and CDR2 is YYDKDF in the germline V gene (reference sequence). CDR3 nucleotides: TGTGCCACCATCGGAGGGACCGGGGAGCTGTTTTTT. It encodes CATIGGTGELFF.

Regarding this clonotype: A read error may account for a junction end that differs from germline. This chain joins TRBV20-1 and TRBJ2-3, with 7 nucleotides matching TRBD1. Germline V gene data show CDR1 as DFQATT and CDR2 as SNEGSKA (reference sequence). There are 15 residues in the CDR3. CDR3 nucleotide sequence: TGCAGTGCTAGAGTAGGACAGGACGTGACAGAGACGCAGTATTTT. The encoded protein is CSARVGQDVTETQYF.

This rearrangement joins TRBV7-6 to TRBJ1-5; D remains ambiguous. Between the trimmed V and J ends, which lost 5 bases and 9 bases, there was a span of 17 bases. The length of the CDR3 is 14 residues. Germline CDR1 and CDR2: SGHVS and FNYEAQ. CDR3 sequence reads: CASSQERAMVPQHF. In DNA form, the CDR3 reads TGTGCCAGCAGCCAAGAGAGGGCGATGGTGCCCCAGCATTTT.

In its sample, this clonotype was seen a few times. This chain links TRBV20-1 with TRBJ2-1; D is ambiguous. The CDR3 consists of 11 residues. The V end lost 6 bases, the J end lost 8 bases, and 11 bases lay between the germline ends. CDR1 DFQATT and CDR2 SNEGSKA come from the germline V gene (reference sequence). The chain's CDR3 is CSALDGHEQFF. The DNA of the CDR3 is TGCAGTGCCCTCGACGGACATGAGCAGTTCTTC.

J is TRBJ1-6 and V is TRBV19; perhaps TRBD1 as D (5 bases). V was shortened by 5 bases and J by 0 bases, with 14 bases between the two germline ends. This CDR3 has 17 residues. CDR1 and CDR2 from the germline V gene are LNHDA and SQIVND (reference sequence). The CDR3, as DNA: TGTGCCAGTAGTTTCGGGACCCAGAGCTCCTATAATTCACCCCTCCACTTT. Amino acids: CASSFGTQSSYNSPLHF.

V is TRBV19 and J is TRBJ2-2; D is perhaps TRBD1 (6 bases). In germline, CDR1 is LNHDA, CDR2 SQIVND (reference sequence). V lost 7 bases, J lost 4 bases, and 16 bases lay in between. The CDR3 contains 15 residues. Here the CDR3 reads CASINPLDSTGELFF. CDR3 nucleotide sequence: TGTGCCAGTATCAACCCATTGGACAGCACCGGGGAGCTGTTTTTT.

V usage is TRBV4-2 and J usage is TRBJ2-1, with D hard to call. Trimming stripped 3 bases from V and 4 bases from J, with 22 bases between. The CDR3 runs to 18 residues. Germline V gene lookup returns CDR1 LGHNA and CDR2 YNFKEQ. The CDR3 sequence is CASSQAVTQPSYYNEQFF. The CDR3 DNA reads TGTGCCAGCAGCCAGGCCGTCACCCAGCCCTCCTATTACAATGAGCAGTTCTTC.

Remarks on this clonotype: The CDR3 end shows no conserved phenylalanine or tryptophan, and so a read error is likely. The rearrangement joins TRBV7-9 to TRBJ2-5; weak D call: TRBD2 (5 bases). Germline V gene data show CDR1 as SEHNR and CDR2 as FQNEAQ (reference sequence). CDR3 size: 14 residues. Trimming removed 0 bases at V and 2 bases at J, with 7 bases between. CDR3 coding DNA: TGTGCCAGCAGCTTAGCGAGCGGTCAAGAGACCCAGTACGTC. Protein product: CASSLASGQETQYV.

V usage is TRBV14 and J usage is TRBJ2-7; D is undetermined. Looked up from germline, CDR1 is SGHDN and CDR2 is FVKESK. This CDR3 contains 13 residues. Trimming removed 1 base at V and 6 bases at J, with 10 bases between. The CDR3 spells CASSQGYGAEQYF. CDR3 coding DNA: TGTGCCAGCAGCCAAGGGTACGGTGCCGAGCAGTACTTC. The complete variable domain, with remaining parts taken from reference TRBV14 and TRBJ2-7, reads EAGVTQFPSHSVIEKGQTVTLRCDPISGHDNLYWYRRVMGKEIKFLLHFVKESKQDESGMPNNRFLAERTGGTYSTLKVQPAELEDSGVYFCASSQGYGAEQYFGPGTRLTVT.

The chain combines TRBV18 with TRBJ2-1; 10 nucleotides align to TRBD1. V shed 3 bases, J shed 6 bases, and the junction held 11 bases outside the gene matches. The germline V gene has CDR1 KGHSH and CDR2 LQKENI. The CDR3 sequence is 17 residues long. The CDR3 region has the DNA TGTGCCAGCTCACCGTCGGGACAGGGGTACGGGGGCAATGAGCAGTTCTTC. Residues: CASSPSGQGYGGNEQFF.

The chain employs TRBV2 and TRBJ2-7; a weak D match, TRBD2 (6 bases). With 0 bases removed from V and 4 bases from J, the gap between germline ends came to 13 bases. Looked up from germline, CDR1 is SNHLY and CDR2 is FYNNEI. The CDR3 totals 15 residues. The CDR3 DNA follows: TGTGCCAGCAGTGAAGCCGGGGGATCGGGGTACGAGCAGTACGTC. Translating gives CASSEAGGSGYEQYV.

This clonotype was detected only a few times. The gene calls are TRBV7-9 and TRBJ2-3; maybe TRBD1 (5 bases). The CDR3 consists of 15 residues. Trimming stripped 5 bases from V and 0 bases from J, with 12 bases between. Germline lookup yields CDR1 SEHNR and CDR2 FQNEAQ (reference sequence). DNA for the CDR3: TGTGCCAGCAGCCACAGGCTCGGCAGCACAGATACGCAGTATTTT. Its protein is CASSHRLGSTDTQYF.

This clonotype was seen at least ten times. V gene TRBV20-1 combines with J gene TRBJ2-3, with 8 bases identical to TRBD2. CDR3 length equals 14 residues. J was trimmed by 0 bases and V by 7 bases; bases with no gene match: 6. CDR1 is DFQATT and CDR2 is SNEGSKA in the germline V gene (reference sequence). CDR3 sequence: CSDKAGASTDTQYF. CDR3 bases: TGCAGTGACAAAGCGGGGGCCAGCACAGATACGCAGTATTTT.

This clonotype was recorded a few times. V is TRBV4-1 and J is TRBJ1-2, with a possible D match to TRBD1 (6 bases). Germline V gives CDR1 MGHRA, CDR2 YSYEKL. This CDR3 has 17 residues. The V gene lost 1 base and the J gene lost 4 bases, with 19 bases spanning the gap. The CDR3 nucleotides are TGCGCCAGCAGCCAAGGAAGCGGGGGGGCGCTGACCTATGGCTACACCTTC. This encodes CASSQGSGGALTYGYTF.

This clonotype was picked up many times. This chain links TRBV7-2 with TRBJ2-1, with D perhaps matching TRBD1 (6 bases). The CDR3 is made up of 13 amino acids. Germline V CDR1 and CDR2: SGHTA, FQGNSA. Trimming took 5 bases from V and 4 from J, leaving 9 bases between them. The CDR3 nucleotides read TGTGCCAGCAGCCCGGGACAATACAATGAGCAGTTCTTC. Translating gives CASSPGQYNEQFF. Full variable domain (outside the CDR3, taken from reference TRBV7-2 and TRBJ2-1): GAGVSQSPSNKVTEKGKDVELRCDPISGHTALYWYRQSLGQGLEFLIYFQGNSAPDKSGLPSDRFSAERTGGSVSTLTIQRTQQEDSAVYLCASSPGQYNEQFFGPGTRLTVL.

Ten or more counts support this clonotype. The V call is TRBV7-6, the J call TRBJ2-3, with D unclear. V lost 8 bases to trimming and J lost 10 bases, with 13 bases between them. The CDR3 totals 11 residues. From germline, CDR1 is SGHVS and CDR2 FNYEAQ. The CDR3 loop reads CASGKGNAQYF. The CDR3 nucleotides read TGTGCCAGCGGTAAGGGCAACGCGCAGTATTTT.

This clonotype was observed many times. The genes are TRBV6-5 and TRBJ1-1, with TRBD1 matching 8 bases. CDR3 length: 16 residues. The trim removed 0 bases at V and 4 bases at J, leaving 7 bases unmatched. CDR1 and CDR2 from the germline V gene are MNHEY and SVGAGI. In DNA form, the CDR3 reads TGTGCCAGCAGTTACTCCCCGGGACAGGTAGCCACTGAAGCTTTCTTT. Translation gives CASSYSPGQVATEAFF.

The chain's CDR3 is CASSLAVGGNQPQHF. The DNA for the CDR3 is TGTGCCAGCAGCTTAGCTGTAGGGGGCAATCAGCCCCAGCATTTT. The chain recombines TRBV7-6 with TRBJ1-5; D is perhaps TRBD1 (5 bases). The CDR3 runs to 15 residues. Between the trimmed V and J ends, which lost 0 bases and 2 bases, there was a span of 8 bases. Germline CDR1 is SGHVS and CDR2 is FNYEAQ.